These 12 T cell receptor beta chains came from one sample sequenced in a study of CD8+ T cells in alopecia areata listed by TCRdb under 2018. The library was produced with the immunoSEQ multiplex PCR assay. RNA was extracted from all samples and reverse transcribed into cDNA as template for TCR sequencing. The source is immuneACCESS, and TCRdb retained only in-frame sequences with V and J called. Part of the clones is not carried over; for the studies checked, unresolved V genes explain less than half of this, and the remainder is unexplained. Within this sample are a few hundred thousand clones, with over 45% of them counted one time only. The ten largest clones add up to roughly 0.93% of the sample. The sample's treatment or condition label is to be understood as: oral pan-JAK inhibitor, 5-10 mg twice daily. The starting material was CD4+ T cells sorted from blood, obtained around week 52, from a patient treated with tofacitinib. These receptors were obtained from a human donor with alopecia areata.

V and J are TRBV5-5 and TRBJ2-5; D unclear. The germline V gene encodes CDR1 SGHKS and CDR2 YYEKEE (reference sequence). V shed 4 bases and J shed 2 bases, with 15 bases lying between them. The CDR3 is 15 amino acids. CDR3: CASSLRLGWQETQYF. The CDR3 region has the DNA TGTGCCAGCAGCCTCCGTTTAGGGTGGCAAGAGACCCAGTACTTC.

This clone occurred once. This sequence joins TRBV18 and TRBJ2-3; TRBD2 matches 8 bases. The CDR3 sequence is 16 residues long. V trimming: 3 bases; J trimming: 4 bases; junction bases outside the gene matches: 9. Germline V gene data show CDR1 as KGHSH and CDR2 as LQKENI. The CDR3 DNA reads TGTGCCAGCTCACCCAGAGTCCAGCGGGGGTCAGATACGCAGTATTTT. Its translation: CASSPRVQRGSDTQYF.

As DNA, the CDR3 is TGTGCCACCAGCAGCGGACGGGGTCACACCTTC. Translated, it gives CATSSGRGHTF. V is TRBV15 and J is TRBJ1-2, with D unresolved. The V gene's germline CDR1 is LNHNV and CDR2 YYDKDF (reference sequence). V lost 3 bases, J lost 12 bases, and 11 bases lay in between. This CDR3 contains 11 residues.

The chain combines TRBV9 with TRBJ1-3, with 7 positions matching TRBD1. Losses at the gene ends were 0 bases for V and 2 bases for J; bases not matched to a gene: 5. Germline CDR1 reads SGDLS; CDR2 reads YYNGEE. The CDR3 covers 16 residues. The DNA of the CDR3 is TGTGCCAGCAGCGTAGGAGAGACAGGGCCTGGAAACACCATATATTTT. Amino acids: CASSVGETGPGNTIYF. Combining the CDR3 with reference TRBV9 and TRBJ1-3 gives the whole variable domain DSGVTQTPKHLITATGQRVTLRCSPRSGDLSVYWYQQSLDQGLQFLIQYYNGEERAKGNILERFSAQQFPDLHSELNLSSLELGDSALYFCASSVGETGPGNTIYFGEGSWLTVV.

Points on this clone: Additional DNA sequences in this sample encode the identical CDR3. The chain recombines TRBV9 with TRBJ1-5; D not certain. The germline gives CDR1 SGDLS, CDR2 YYNGEE. Trimming removed 0 bases at V and 2 bases at J, with 6 bases between. This CDR3 has 14 amino acids. The CDR3 bases are TGTGCCAGCAGCGTAGGAGGTGGCAATCAGCCCCAGCATTTT. Translating gives CASSVGGGNQPQHF.

This clone was seen a handful of times. The chain couples TRBV29-1 to TRBJ2-3; D is unclear. Germline lookup yields CDR1 SQVTM and CDR2 ANQGSEA. The V and J ends lost 4 bases and 0 bases respectively, with 11 bases between them. The CDR3 is made up of 14 amino acids. CDR3 amino acids: CSVVGRSSTDTQYF. CDR3 DNA: TGCAGCGTTGTCGGCAGATCTAGCACAGATACGCAGTATTTT.

This clone was counted only a few times. V and J are TRBV7-2 and TRBJ2-5; D may be TRBD1 (6 bases). The CDR3 extends over 13 amino acids. Germline V gene data show CDR1 as SGHTA and CDR2 as FQGNSA. V was clipped by 1 base and J by 5 bases, with 8 bases between them. The CDR3 sequence: CASSLDTGETQYF. CDR3 coding DNA: TGTGCCAGCAGCTTAGATACAGGGGAGACCCAGTACTTC. The complete variable domain, with remaining parts taken from reference TRBV7-2 and TRBJ2-5, reads GAGVSQSPSNKVTEKGKDVELRCDPISGHTALYWYRQSLGQGLEFLIYFQGNSAPDKSGLPSDRFSAERTGGSVSTLTIQRTQQEDSAVYLCASSLDTGETQYFGPGTRLLVL.

The V and J genes are TRBV30 and TRBJ2-1; D perhaps matches TRBD2 (6 bases). Looked up from germline, CDR1 is GTSNPN and CDR2 is SVGIG (reference sequence). Trimming took 2 bases from V and 2 from J, leaving 19 bases between them. This CDR3 region has 17 residues. DNA of the CDR3: TGTGCCTGGAGTTTAATCCCATTCGGCGGGGCCTACAATGAGCAGTTCTTC. This translates into CAWSLIPFGGAYNEQFF.

The chain joins TRBV5-4 to TRBJ2-5, with D maybe TRBD1 (7 bases). The V end lost 4 bases, the J end lost 2 bases, and 15 bases lay between the germline ends. The V gene's germline CDR1 is SGHNT and CDR2 YYREEE (reference sequence). This CDR3 has 15 residues. CDR3 coding DNA: TGTGCCAGCAGCCGAGGAGGGGGACAGCAAGAGACCCAGTACTTC. It translates to CASSRGGGQQETQYF. Full variable domain (outside the CDR3, taken from reference TRBV5-4 and TRBJ2-5): ETGVTQSPTHLIKTRGQQVTLRCSSQSGHNTVSWYQQALGQGPQFIFQYYREEENGRGNFPPRFSGLQFPNYSSELNVNALELDDSALYLCASSRGGGQQETQYFGPGTRLLVL.

This clone appeared a few times. The chain combines TRBV5-4 with TRBJ2-5; 11 nucleotides align to TRBD2. V gave up 3 bases and J gave up 3 bases; unmatched junction bases: 4. The CDR3 runs to 15 residues. In germline, CDR1 is SGHNT, CDR2 YYREEE (reference sequence). DNA of the CDR3: TGTGCCAGCAGCTCCGCGGGACTAGCGGAAGAGACCCAGTACTTC. This gives the protein CASSSAGLAEETQYF.

This chain connects TRBV6-5 to TRBJ1-2, with D unresolved. The CDR3 is 15 residues long. Trimming took off 2 bases at V and 4 bases at J, with 14 bases between the two ends. Germline CDR1 reads MNHEY; CDR2 reads SVGAGI. The chain's CDR3 is CASSYTTRPVYGYTF. The CDR3, as DNA: TGTGCCAGCAGTTACACAACTCGGCCAGTCTATGGCTACACCTTC.

The gene calls are TRBV7-2 and TRBJ1-2; D unclear. The CDR3 runs to 14 residues. Trimming pared 6 bases from V and 2 bases from J, leaving 13 bases between. The germline gives CDR1 SGHTA, CDR2 FQGNSA. CDR3 in DNA: TGTGCCAGCAGTCCCCCAGTAGGCAACTATGGCTACACCTTC. This gives the protein CASSPPVGNYGYTF.